This entry lists 25 T cell receptor beta chains sequenced from one sample in a study of blood T cell repertoires in COVID-19. Assay used: immunoSEQ multiplex PCR; TCRdb lists only in-frame clones, some missing. The data show around 150,000 clones, about four fifths seen once. The sequencing sample was made of peripheral blood. The receptors stem from a woman aged 80 or over with acute or convalescent COVID-19.

This clone was counted only a few times. This rearrangement joins TRBV29-1 to TRBJ1-1, with 8 bases aligning to TRBD1. Germline trimming cut 6 bases from V and 4 bases from J; bases unmatched to any gene: 7. Germline V gene lookup returns CDR1 SQVTM and CDR2 ANQGSEA. This CDR3 is 13 amino acids long. CDR3 nucleotide sequence: TGCAGCGTATCCGGACAGGGTTTCACTGAAGCTTTCTTT. Protein sequence: CSVSGQGFTEAFF.

The chain couples TRBV5-1 to TRBJ2-2; 7 positions match TRBD2. The V and J ends lost 4 bases and 7 bases, in that order; junction bases with no gene match: 10. The length of the CDR3 is 15 residues. Per germline, CDR1 SGHRS and CDR2 YFSETQ. For the CDR3, the DNA is TGCGCCAGCAGCCTCTCTAGCGGATCGGGCGGGGAGCTGTTTTTT. Encoded protein: CASSLSSGSGGELFF.

This chain connects TRBV6-5 to TRBJ1-1; D remains unclear. The CDR3 contains 14 residues. Looked up from germline, CDR1 is MNHEY and CDR2 is SVGAGI. V was trimmed by 7 bases and J by 0 bases, leaving 12 bases between them. The CDR3 DNA is TGTGCCAGCAACCTTTGGCGGTTGAACACTGAAGCTTTCTTT. Its translation: CASNLWRLNTEAFF.

V and J are TRBV3-1 (or the pseudogene TRBV3-2) and TRBJ1-1; D remains unclear. The germline CDR1 and CDR2 sequences are LGHDT and YNNKEL (reference sequence). V dropped 2 bases and J dropped 1 base, with 11 bases sitting between them. The CDR3 loop spans 15 amino acids. The DNA for the CDR3 is TGTGCCAGCAGCCAACCAGGACTCAAGAACACTGAAGCTTTCTTT. Translating it yields CASSQPGLKNTEAFF.

This sequence joins TRBV5-8 and TRBJ2-3; 10 nucleotides line up with TRBD2. The germline gives CDR1 SGHTS, CDR2 YDEGEE. J lost 0 bases, V lost 4 bases, and 5 bases had no gene match. CDR3 length equals 16 residues. The CDR3 loop is CASSRYSGGSTDTQYF. The CDR3 coding sequence is TGTGCCAGCAGCCGATATAGCGGGGGGAGCACAGATACGCAGTATTTT.

The J gene is TRBJ2-3, the V gene TRBV5-4, with TRBD2 matching over 10 bases. Germline V gives CDR1 SGHNT, CDR2 YYREEE (reference sequence). CDR3 length: 17 residues. With 2 bases clipped from V and 2 bases from J, the junction kept 8 bases outside the gene matches. The CDR3 loop reads CASSLPLAGANTDTQYF. In DNA form, the CDR3 reads TGTGCCAGCAGCTTACCCCTAGCGGGGGCCAACACAGATACGCAGTATTTT.

This clone has only a few counts. This chain uses TRBV30 with TRBJ1-3; tentative D call: TRBD1 (5 bases). The V and J ends lost 3 bases and 3 bases respectively, with 12 bases between them. The V gene's germline CDR1 is GTSNPN and CDR2 SVGIG (reference sequence). The CDR3 is 14 amino acids. Here the CDR3 DNA reads TGTGCCTGGAGCAGGGAATGGTATGGAAACACCATATATTTT. Translated: CAWSREWYGNTIYF.

This clone was detected only a few times. V is TRBV19 and J is TRBJ1-5; the match to TRBD1 covers 8 bases. CDR3 length equals 16 residues. CDR1 is LNHDA, CDR2 SQIVND, per germline (reference sequence). The trim removed 3 bases at V and 7 bases at J, leaving 11 bases unmatched. The CDR3 DNA is TGTGCCAGTAGTATTCCGAGACAGGGGTTACCCCAGCCCCAGCATTTT. Translating it yields CASSIPRQGLPQPQHF.

The chain has TRBV4-2 and TRBJ2-4; 7 bases are a match to TRBD1. CDR1 is LGHNA, CDR2 YNFKEQ, per germline. CDR3 length: 21 residues. J gave up 0 bases and V 4 bases, and 21 bases lay outside the gene matches. The CDR3 spells CASSPFRDSNDPPIAKNIQYF. In nucleotides, the CDR3 is TGTGCCAGCAGCCCCTTCCGGGACAGTAACGACCCACCTATAGCCAAAAACATTCAGTACTTC.

V and J are TRBV7-2 and TRBJ1-2; D gene unclear. This CDR3 has 13 amino acids. Germline values: CDR1 SGHTA, CDR2 FQGNSA. V was cut by 6 bases and J by 4 bases, with 12 bases left in between. The CDR3 sequence: CASSGDLGYGYTF. In nucleotides, the CDR3 is TGTGCCAGCAGTGGTGACTTGGGCTATGGCTACACCTTC.

The V gene is TRBV7-9, the J gene TRBJ2-7, with D maybe TRBD1 (6 bases). This CDR3 is 14 amino acids long. Deletions cut 5 bases from V and 5 bases from J, with 16 bases between. CDR1 SEHNR and CDR2 FQNEAQ come from the germline V gene (reference sequence). CDR3 sequence: CASSISQGSHEQYF. The CDR3 DNA sequence: TGTGCCAGCAGCATCTCTCAGGGGAGCCACGAGCAGTACTTC.

The gene calls are TRBV18 and TRBJ1-2, with 7 bases that match TRBD1. The CDR3 covers 14 residues. The V segment lost 5 bases and the J segment 3 bases; nucleotides outside the gene matches: 6. From germline, CDR1 is KGHSH and CDR2 LQKENI. CDR3 nucleotide sequence: TGTGCCAGCTCAGCCGCCGACAGGGACTATGGCTACACCTTC. This sequence encodes CASSAADRDYGYTF.

This sequence joins TRBV12-3 or TRBV12-4 and TRBJ1-2, with TRBD1 as a possible D gene (5 bases). V was trimmed by 5 bases and J by 6 bases, leaving 10 bases between them. The CDR3 covers 12 residues. The CDR3 is CASSGGVDGYTF. CDR3 bases: TGTGCCAGCAGTGGGGGGGTAGATGGCTACACCTTC.

This clone was observed a single time. The chain carries TRBV19 and TRBJ2-1; 16 bases align to TRBD2. Per germline, CDR1 LNHDA and CDR2 SQIVND (reference sequence). The CDR3 is 18 residues long. J gave up 0 bases and V 7 bases, and 6 bases lay outside the gene matches. The CDR3 DNA sequence: TGTGCCAGTACCCTAGGGACTAGCGGGAGGGCCTCCTACAATGAGCAGTTCTTC. It specifies CASTLGTSGRASYNEQFF. Looking up the rest from reference TRBV19 and TRBJ2-1 gives the full variable domain: DGGITQSPKYLFRKEGQNVTLSCEQNLNHDAMYWYRQDPGQGLRLIYYSQIVNDFQKGDIAEGYSVSREKKESFPLTVTSAQKNPTAFYLCASTLGTSGRASYNEQFFGPGTRLTVL.

This clone was observed a single time. The chain carries TRBV6-1 and TRBJ1-2, with 9 nucleotides matching TRBD1. V gave up 4 bases and J gave up 8 bases; unmatched junction bases: 14. Looked up from germline, CDR1 is MNHNS and CDR2 is SASEGT. The CDR3 contains 16 residues. The CDR3 here is CASSAPQGQGSYGYTF. CDR3 DNA: TGTGCCAGCAGTGCACCCCAGGGACAGGGATCTTACGGCTACACCTTC.

This chain uses TRBV10-3 with TRBJ1-6; 10 bases agree with TRBD1. The CDR3 has 15 amino acids. The junction had 2 bases not matched to a gene; V was cut back by 0 bases and J by 9 bases. From germline, CDR1 is ENHRY and CDR2 SYGVKD. The CDR3 protein is CAISESGQGRSPLHF. The CDR3 DNA sequence: TGTGCCATCAGTGAGTCGGGACAGGGGCGTTCACCCCTCCACTTT.

The chain has TRBV4-1 and TRBJ2-1; 7 bases align to TRBD2. Germline loops: CDR1 MGHRA, CDR2 YSYEKL. This CDR3 is built from 17 residues. With 0 bases clipped from V and 0 bases from J, the junction kept 5 bases outside the gene matches. The DNA of the CDR3 is TGCGCCAGCAGCCAAGAGGGCGGCGGGAGCTCCTACAATGAGCAGTTCTTC. Amino acids: CASSQEGGGSSYNEQFF.

This clone has more than one count but fewer than ten. V and J are TRBV5-5 and TRBJ1-4; D ambiguous. The CDR3 is 13 amino acids. Trimming took off 4 bases at V and 8 bases at J, with 12 bases between the two ends. CDR1 SGHKS and CDR2 YYEKEE come from the germline V gene (reference sequence). The CDR3: CASSRGSNEKLFF. The CDR3 region has the DNA TGTGCCAGCAGCAGAGGATCGAACGAAAAACTGTTTTTT.

This chain connects TRBV10-3 to TRBJ2-2, with 10 bases identical to TRBD1. Trimming cost V 3 bases and J 4 bases; bases outside gene matches: 5. CDR1 is ENHRY and CDR2 is SYGVKD in the germline V gene. This CDR3 contains 16 residues. The CDR3 protein is CAISERGQGGTGELFF. The CDR3 bases are TGTGCCATCAGTGAACGCGGACAGGGGGGCACCGGGGAGCTGTTTTTT.

The V call is TRBV18, the J call TRBJ1-3, with 7 positions matching TRBD1. The ends lost 2 bases at V and 7 bases at J; junction bases unmatched: 11. The CDR3 is made up of 16 amino acids. Germline assignment: CDR1 KGHSH and CDR2 LQKENI. For the CDR3, the DNA is TGTGCCAGCTCACCAACGCAGACAGGGTCAGTCAACACCATATATTTT. It is translated as CASSPTQTGSVNTIYF.

V and J are TRBV6-1 and TRBJ1-1, with D uncertain. The V and J ends lost 3 bases and 11 bases respectively, with 13 bases between them. The CDR3 is 12 residues long. Germline V lookup: CDR1 MNHNS, CDR2 SASEGT. This CDR3 is CASSDSDWRAFF. CDR3 DNA sequence: TGTGCCAGCAGTGATTCTGACTGGAGGGCTTTCTTT.

The rearrangement joins TRBV7-9 to TRBJ1-1; weak D call: TRBD1 (5 bases). CDR1 and CDR2 (germline): SEHNR, FQNEAQ (reference sequence). Trimming took 5 bases from V and 3 from J, leaving 10 bases between them. The CDR3 is 13 residues long. The CDR3 reads CASSIQVDTEAFF. CDR3 nucleotides: TGTGCCAGCAGCATACAGGTAGACACTGAAGCTTTCTTT.

The chain links TRBV7-6 to TRBJ2-7; TRBD1 is a possible D gene (6 bases). The germline gives CDR1 SGHVS, CDR2 FNYEAQ. V lost 5 bases and J 2 bases, leaving 16 bases between the germline ends. This CDR3 contains 15 residues. The CDR3 DNA sequence: TGTGCCAGCAGCCCACAGCCGGGGACAACCTACGAGCAGTACTTC. It encodes CASSPQPGTTYEQYF.

The J gene is TRBJ1-2, the V gene TRBV4-2, with a weak D call TRBD1 (5 bases). V was cut by 0 bases and J by 8 bases, with 10 bases left in between. CDR3 length equals 13 residues. Looked up from germline, CDR1 is LGHNA and CDR2 is YNFKEQ. The CDR3 loop is CASSQEVGAGYTF. In DNA, the CDR3 is TGTGCCAGCAGCCAAGAGGTAGGGGCGGGCTACACCTTC.

The gene calls are TRBV19 and TRBJ2-3; 14 bases align to TRBD2. Germline CDR1 LNHDA, CDR2 SQIVND (reference sequence). This CDR3 comprises 19 residues. V lost 5 bases and J lost 4; bases outside the gene matches: 14. CDR3 protein: CASSPPGLAGVSSSDTQYF. Here the CDR3 DNA reads TGTGCCAGTAGTCCCCCGGGACTAGCGGGAGTGTCGAGTTCAGATACGCAGTATTTT.